This T cell receptor (beta chain) originates from a study of T cell clones after liver transplantation. Measured with immunoSEQ multiplex PCR; TCRdb has only the in-frame clones, and not every one. The profile shows roughly 70,000 clones, about 80% of them singletons. The CDR3 contains 16 residues. The germline V and J ends were trimmed by 0 bases and 4 bases, with 11 bases remaining between them. CDR1 is SGHRS, CDR2 YFSETQ, per germline. V and J are TRBV5-1 and TRBJ2-6; D is possibly TRBD1 (5 bases). The sequencing here drew on CD4+ T cells from blood, taken before liver transplant. The sequence was collected from a human donor who received a liver transplant. The CDR3 DNA is TGCGCCAGCAGCTTGGAACCAGGGAACGGGGCCAACGTCCTGACTTTC. Encoded protein: CASSLEPGNGANVLTF.